Following are 20 T cell receptor beta chains from one sample sequenced in a study of PD-1 blockade in classical Hodgkin lymphoma. Each and every patient relapsed after autologous stem cell transplantation, and patients got differing brentuximab vedotin exposure. The assay was immunoSEQ multiplex PCR, and TCRdb's table has in-frame clones only and misses some. The data contain 50,000 to 65,000 clones, more than 85% of them singletons. Sequencing used peripheral blood mononuclear cells (PBMCs), obtained before the second cycle of nivolumab. Receptor source: a human donor with classical Hodgkin lymphoma.

This chain uses TRBV9 with TRBJ2-3, with TRBD2 matching over 7 bases. V dropped 5 bases and J dropped 5; count of bases not matched to a gene: 5. Germline V gene data show CDR1 as SGDLS and CDR2 as YYNGEE. The CDR3 spans 13 residues. The CDR3 here is CASRPSGGDTQYF. The CDR3 DNA sequence: TGTGCCAGCAGGCCCTCGGGAGGAGATACGCAGTATTTT.

This chain joins TRBV5-1 and TRBJ2-7, with D unresolved. The CDR3 covers 14 residues. The ends were cut back, 2 bases at V and 2 bases at J, with 11 bases in the middle. Germline CDR1 is SGHRS and CDR2 is YFSETQ. In DNA, the CDR3 is TGCGCCAGCAGCTTTGACTCAACCGCCTACGAGCAGTACTTC. It specifies CASSFDSTAYEQYF.

The CDR3 sequence is CASSVEQGAPNEQYF. The CDR3 DNA sequence: TGTGCCAGCAGCGTAGAACAGGGGGCGCCCAACGAGCAGTACTTC. V and J are TRBV9 and TRBJ2-7; TRBD1 aligns across 9 bases. In germline, CDR1 is SGDLS, CDR2 YYNGEE. The CDR3 contains 15 residues. Germline trimming cut 0 bases from V and 5 bases from J; bases unmatched to any gene: 6.

This clone was picked up one time. V is TRBV5-8 and J is TRBJ1-3, with D uncertain. V lost 0 bases to trimming and J lost 0 bases, with 7 bases between them. The CDR3 covers 15 residues. Germline loops: CDR1 SGHTS, CDR2 YDEGEE. CDR3 DNA: TGTGCCAGCAGCTTGGCAGGAGGCTCTGGAAACACCATATATTTT. Translating gives CASSLAGGSGNTIYF.

The chain employs TRBV9 and TRBJ1-2, with TRBD1 as a possible D gene (5 bases). The CDR3 length is 15 residues. The germline gives CDR1 SGDLS, CDR2 YYNGEE. Between the trimmed V and J ends, which lost 0 bases and 0 bases, there was a span of 9 bases. The CDR3 bases are TGTGCCAGCAGCGTAGGGGACGAAGCTAACTATGGCTACACCTTC. It specifies CASSVGDEANYGYTF.

This chain connects TRBV7-2 to TRBJ2-7; D call uncertain. Germline lookup yields CDR1 SGHTA and CDR2 FQGNSA. Trimming removed 5 bases from V and 0 bases from J, with 8 bases in between. CDR3 length equals 13 residues. CDR3 loop: CASSHVSSYEQYF. The CDR3 nucleotides are TGTGCCAGCAGCCACGTTAGCTCCTACGAGCAGTACTTC.

The chain combines TRBV25-1 with TRBJ2-2; tentative D call: TRBD2 (6 bases). Germline values: CDR1 MGHDK, CDR2 SYGVNS. The V and J ends lost 1 base and 2 bases respectively, with 11 bases between them. The CDR3 is 16 residues long. The CDR3 loop is CASSEFGGHNTGELFF. CDR3 DNA sequence: TGTGCCAGCAGTGAATTCGGAGGGCACAACACCGGGGAGCTGTTTTTT.

This clone was picked up one time. J is TRBJ2-5 and V is TRBV25-1; TRBD1 matches 12 bases. Trimming at V came to 8 bases and at J to 6 bases, leaving 13 bases not matched to a gene. There are 16 residues in the CDR3. Germline loops: CDR1 MGHDK, CDR2 SYGVNS. CDR3 in DNA: TGTGCCAGCTCCTGGGAAGGGACAGGGGGCCGACAGACCCAGTACTTC. Translating it yields CASSWEGTGGRQTQYF. The full variable domain, its missing parts supplied by reference TRBV25-1 and TRBJ2-5, is EADIYQTPRYLVIGTGKKITLECSQTMGHDKMYWYQQDPGMELHLIHYSYGVNSTEKGDLSSESTVSRIRTEHFPLTLESARPSHTSQYLCASSWEGTGGRQTQYFGPGTRLLVL.

This clone was observed a single time. This chain links TRBV2 with TRBJ2-5; 7 bases fit TRBD2. CDR1 and CDR2 (germline): SNHLY, FYNNEI. The CDR3 length is 16 residues. Trimming took 2 bases from V and 2 from J; bases not matched to a gene: 8. The CDR3 is CASSEPGLAAQETQYF. The CDR3 bases are TGTGCCAGCAGTGAACCCGGTCTAGCGGCTCAAGAGACCCAGTACTTC.

The V call is TRBV28, the J call TRBJ2-1, with 8 bases matching TRBD1. CDR1 is MDHEN and CDR2 is SYDVKM in the germline V gene. V lost 3 bases and J lost 4; bases outside the gene matches: 5. This CDR3 is built from 15 residues. The CDR3 DNA reads as TGTGCCAGCAGTTTTTCCGGACAGGGTTACAATGAGCAGTTCTTC. This sequence encodes CASSFSGQGYNEQFF.

The V and J genes are TRBV27 and TRBJ2-1; D is ambiguous. This CDR3 comprises 11 residues. Germline loops: CDR1 MNHEY, CDR2 SMNVEV (reference sequence). V shed 6 bases and J shed 4 bases, with 4 bases lying between them. The chain's CDR3 is CASREYNEQFF. DNA of the CDR3: TGTGCCAGCAGGGAATACAATGAGCAGTTCTTC.

V gene TRBV27 combines with J gene TRBJ1-2; D gene unclear. Germline V gene lookup returns CDR1 MNHEY and CDR2 SMNVEV (reference sequence). The V gene lost 0 bases and the J gene lost 0 bases, with 11 bases spanning the gap. The CDR3 loop spans 16 amino acids. CDR3 protein: CASSLSWQPSNYGYTF. DNA for the CDR3: TGTGCCAGCAGTTTATCATGGCAGCCTTCTAACTATGGCTACACCTTC.

The chain combines TRBV5-4 with TRBJ2-4, with TRBD2 matching over 10 bases. V shed 4 bases, J shed 2 bases, and the junction held 6 bases outside the gene matches. The CDR3 is made up of 16 amino acids. Germline V CDR1 and CDR2: SGHNT, YYREEE (reference sequence). CDR3 nucleotide sequence: TGTGCCAGCAGCACTGAGCGGGGGGGAACCAAAAACATTCAGTACTTC. It encodes CASSTERGGTKNIQYF.

CDR3 amino acids: CASSQSPGLNTGELFF. The CDR3 DNA is TGTGCCAGCAGCCAGTCCCCGGGACTGAACACCGGGGAGCTGTTTTTT. The chain combines TRBV13 with TRBJ2-2; tentatively, D is TRBD2 (6 bases). Trimming shortened V by 5 bases and J by 1 base, and 14 bases separated the two germline ends. CDR3 length: 16 amino acids. In germline, CDR1 is PRHDT, CDR2 FYEKMQ (reference sequence).

The V call is TRBV7-9, the J call TRBJ1-2; 7 nucleotides line up with TRBD1. V lost 5 bases, J lost 2 bases, and 5 bases stayed unmatched. CDR3 size: 14 residues. Germline CDR1 and CDR2: SEHNR and FQNEAQ (reference sequence). CDR3 residues: CASSPDRENYGYTF. CDR3 DNA sequence: TGTGCCAGCAGCCCCGACAGGGAGAACTATGGCTACACCTTC.

This chain links TRBV27 with TRBJ2-5; tentative D call: TRBD2 (5 bases). Trimming took off 4 bases at V and 4 bases at J, with 13 bases between the two ends. Germline loops: CDR1 MNHEY, CDR2 SMNVEV (reference sequence). The CDR3 loop spans 14 amino acids. The CDR3 bases are TGTGCCAGCAGTTCCCCCCCCCGGGGAGAGACCCAGTACTTC. This translates into CASSSPPRGETQYF.

The V and J genes are TRBV27 and TRBJ2-1, with D perhaps TRBD1 (6 bases). The CDR3 length is 12 residues. The ends were cut back, 7 bases at V and 7 bases at J, with 11 bases in the middle. Germline assignment: CDR1 MNHEY and CDR2 SMNVEV (reference sequence). CDR3 DNA sequence: TGTGCCAGCAAACAGGGCTGGAATGAGCAGTTCTTC. It codes for CASKQGWNEQFF.

J is TRBJ2-2 and V is TRBV5-1, with 8 bases that match TRBD1. The V segment lost 2 bases and the J segment 3 bases; nucleotides outside the gene matches: 6. CDR3 length: 16 residues. Germline-derived CDR1 and CDR2 are SGHRS and YFSETQ. The chain's CDR3 is CASSFHVTGDTGELFF. In DNA form, the CDR3 reads TGCGCCAGCAGCTTCCACGTGACAGGGGACACCGGGGAGCTGTTTTTT. The complete variable domain, with remaining parts taken from reference TRBV5-1 and TRBJ2-2, reads KAGVTQTPRYLIKTRGQQVTLSCSPISGHRSVSWYQQTPGQGLQFLFEYFSETQRNKGNFPGRFSGRQFSNSRSEMNVSTLELGDSALYLCASSFHVTGDTGELFFGEGSRLTVL.

The gene calls are TRBV21-1 and TRBJ2-7; the DNA was not compared with TRBD2, the D call given in the table. TRBV21-1 is a pseudogene locus. The CDR3 has 16 residues. The CDR3 DNA follows: TGTGCCAGCAGCAAACCGGGACTAGCGGGAAGGTACGAGCAGTACTTC. This gives the protein CASSKPGLAGRYEQYF.

The chain couples TRBV6-5 to TRBJ1-5; 12 nucleotides match TRBD1. Germline-derived CDR1 and CDR2 are MNHEY and SVGAGI. V lost 0 bases, J lost 5 bases, and 2 bases stayed unmatched. This CDR3 is 16 amino acids long. The CDR3, as DNA: TGTGCCAGCAGTTACTCGGGGACAGGGGGCGATCAGCCCCAGCATTTT. Protein: CASSYSGTGGDQPQHF.